This TCR beta chain was observed in a study of naive and memory T cell subsets. As to this clonotype: Its matching antigen is unknown.

Findings and limits, study-wide: Especially in CD8 cells, naive repertoires contained a few larger clonotypes, possibly CD45RA-re-expressing memory cells.

Two oligonucleotides, mixed equimolar, formed the beta constant-region primer covering TRBC1 and TRBC2. One entry per CDR3 protein results from TCRdb running MiXCR on the UMI-ligation and nested PCR reads. The repertoire holds approximately 140,000 distinct CDR3 sequences, 15% to 20% seen once, with about 0.13% in the top ten. Sequencing input: naive CD4+ T cells from blood. This receptor was obtained from a human donor in good health.

CDR3 region: CASSLDGTEILGNQPQHF. The CDR3 DNA is TGCGCCAGCAGCTTGGACGGGACAGAGATCCTTGGGAATCAGCCCCAGCATTTT. This chain joins TRBV5-1 and TRBJ1-5, with TRBD1 identical over 7 bases. J lost 4 bases, V lost 0 bases, and 13 bases had no gene match. The CDR3 is 18 residues long. CDR1 SGHRS and CDR2 YFSETQ come from the germline V gene.